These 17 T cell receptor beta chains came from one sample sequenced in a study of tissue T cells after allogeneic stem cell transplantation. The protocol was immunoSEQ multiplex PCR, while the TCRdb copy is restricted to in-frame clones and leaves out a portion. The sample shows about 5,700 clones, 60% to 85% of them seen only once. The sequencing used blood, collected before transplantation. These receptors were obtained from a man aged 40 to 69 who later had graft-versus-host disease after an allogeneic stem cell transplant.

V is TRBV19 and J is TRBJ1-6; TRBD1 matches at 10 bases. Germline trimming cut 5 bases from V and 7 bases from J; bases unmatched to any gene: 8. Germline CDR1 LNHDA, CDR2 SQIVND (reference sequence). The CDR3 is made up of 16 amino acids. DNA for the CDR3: TGTGCCAGTAGTTTCTCCGGGACAGGGGTAAATTCACCCCTCCACTTT. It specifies CASSFSGTGVNSPLHF.

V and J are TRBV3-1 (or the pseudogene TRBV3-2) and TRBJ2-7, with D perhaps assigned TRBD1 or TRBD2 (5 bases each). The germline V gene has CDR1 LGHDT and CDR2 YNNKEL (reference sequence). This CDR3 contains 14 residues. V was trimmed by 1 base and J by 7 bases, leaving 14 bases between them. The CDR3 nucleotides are TGTGCCAGCAGCCAAGCCGGGGCCGTTCAAGAGCAGTACTTC. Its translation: CASSQAGAVQEQYF.

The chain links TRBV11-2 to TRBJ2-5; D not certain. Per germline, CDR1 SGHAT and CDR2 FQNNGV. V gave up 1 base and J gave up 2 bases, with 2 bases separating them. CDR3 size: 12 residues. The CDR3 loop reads CASSLVQETQYF. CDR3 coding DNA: TGTGCCAGCAGCTTAGTTCAAGAGACCCAGTACTTC.

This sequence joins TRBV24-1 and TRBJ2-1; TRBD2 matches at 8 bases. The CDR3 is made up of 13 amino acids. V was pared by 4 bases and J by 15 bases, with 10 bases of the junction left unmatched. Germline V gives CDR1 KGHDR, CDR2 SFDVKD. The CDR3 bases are TGTGCCACCAGTGACCCCCTTTCGGGAGGGCGGTTCTTC. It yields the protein CATSDPLSGGRFF.

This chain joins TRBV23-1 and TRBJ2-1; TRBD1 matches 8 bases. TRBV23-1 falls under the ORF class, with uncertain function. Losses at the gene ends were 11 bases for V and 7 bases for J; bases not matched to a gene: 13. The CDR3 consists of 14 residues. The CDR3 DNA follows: TGCGCCCCTCAGGCGAGACAGGGGAGAAATGAGCAGTTCTTC. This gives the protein CAPQARQGRNEQFF.

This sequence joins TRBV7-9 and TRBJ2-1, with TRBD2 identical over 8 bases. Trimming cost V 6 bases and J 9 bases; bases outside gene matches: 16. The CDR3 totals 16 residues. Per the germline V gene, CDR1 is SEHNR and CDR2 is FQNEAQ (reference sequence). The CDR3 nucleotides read TGTGCCAGCAGGTCCAAACCGGGACTAGATATTGCTGAGCAGTTCTTC. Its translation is CASRSKPGLDIAEQFF.

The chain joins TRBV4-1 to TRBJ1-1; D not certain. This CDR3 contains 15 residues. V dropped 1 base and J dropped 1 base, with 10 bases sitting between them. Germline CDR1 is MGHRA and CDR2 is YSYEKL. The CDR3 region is CASSQVSRKNTEAFF. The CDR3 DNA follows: TGCGCCAGCAGCCAAGTTAGCAGGAAGAACACTGAAGCTTTCTTT.

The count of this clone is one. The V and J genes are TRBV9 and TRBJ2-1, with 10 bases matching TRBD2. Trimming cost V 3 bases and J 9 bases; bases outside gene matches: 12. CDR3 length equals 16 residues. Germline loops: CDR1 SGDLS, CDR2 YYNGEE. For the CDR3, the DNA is TGTGCCAGCAGCGGTGGGGTAGCGGGGGGCATGGGTGAGCAGTTCTTC. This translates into CASSGGVAGGMGEQFF.

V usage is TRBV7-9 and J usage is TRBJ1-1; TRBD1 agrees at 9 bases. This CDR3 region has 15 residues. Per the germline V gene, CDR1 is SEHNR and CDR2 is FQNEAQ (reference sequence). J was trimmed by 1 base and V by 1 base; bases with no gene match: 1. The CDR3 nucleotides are TGTGCCAGCAGCTTAGGGGGACAGGGGAACACTGAAGCTTTCTTT. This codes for CASSLGGQGNTEAFF.

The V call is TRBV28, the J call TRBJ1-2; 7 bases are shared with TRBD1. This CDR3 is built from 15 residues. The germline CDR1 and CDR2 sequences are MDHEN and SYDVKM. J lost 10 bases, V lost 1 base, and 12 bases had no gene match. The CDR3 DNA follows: TGTGCCAGCAGTTTATTTAGAAGAGGACAGGACTACTACACCTTC. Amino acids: CASSLFRRGQDYYTF.

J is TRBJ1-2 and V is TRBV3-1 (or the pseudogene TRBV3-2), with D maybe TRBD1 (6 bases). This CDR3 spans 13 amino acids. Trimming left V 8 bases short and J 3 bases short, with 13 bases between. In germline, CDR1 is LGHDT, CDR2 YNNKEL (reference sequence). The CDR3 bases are TGTGCCAGCCGATCGGGGGCAGACTATGGCTACACCTTC. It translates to CASRSGADYGYTF.

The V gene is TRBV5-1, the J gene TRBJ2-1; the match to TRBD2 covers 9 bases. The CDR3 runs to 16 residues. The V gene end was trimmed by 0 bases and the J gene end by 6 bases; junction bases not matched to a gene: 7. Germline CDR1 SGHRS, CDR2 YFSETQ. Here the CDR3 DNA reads TGCGCCAGCAGCTTGGAAGGCCTAGCGGGACGCAATGAGCAGTTCTTC. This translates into CASSLEGLAGRNEQFF.

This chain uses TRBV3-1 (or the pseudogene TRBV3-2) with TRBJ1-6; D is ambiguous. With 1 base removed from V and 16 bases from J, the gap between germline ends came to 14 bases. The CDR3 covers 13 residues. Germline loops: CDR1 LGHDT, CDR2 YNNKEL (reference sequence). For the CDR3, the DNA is TGTGCCAGCAGCCAAGGAGCCCGGGAGAGGCTCCACTTT. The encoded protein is CASSQGARERLHF.

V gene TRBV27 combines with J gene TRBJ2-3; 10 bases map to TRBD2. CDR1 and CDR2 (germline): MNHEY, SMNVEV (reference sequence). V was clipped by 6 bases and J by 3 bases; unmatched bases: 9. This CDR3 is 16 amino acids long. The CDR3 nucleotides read TGTGCCAGCAGATTAGCGGGAGGTTTAGGGACAGATACGCAGTATTTT. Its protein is CASRLAGGLGTDTQYF.

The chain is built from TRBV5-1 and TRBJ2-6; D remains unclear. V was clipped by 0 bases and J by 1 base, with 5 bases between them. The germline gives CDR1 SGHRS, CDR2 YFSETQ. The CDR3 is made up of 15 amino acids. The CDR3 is CASSLVGSGANVLTF. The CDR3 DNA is TGCGCCAGCAGCTTGGTTGGGTCTGGGGCCAACGTCCTGACTTTC. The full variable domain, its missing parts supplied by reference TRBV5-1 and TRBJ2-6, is KAGVTQTPRYLIKTRGQQVTLSCSPISGHRSVSWYQQTPGQGLQFLFEYFSETQRNKGNFPGRFSGRQFSNSRSEMNVSTLELGDSALYLCASSLVGSGANVLTFGAGSRLTVL.

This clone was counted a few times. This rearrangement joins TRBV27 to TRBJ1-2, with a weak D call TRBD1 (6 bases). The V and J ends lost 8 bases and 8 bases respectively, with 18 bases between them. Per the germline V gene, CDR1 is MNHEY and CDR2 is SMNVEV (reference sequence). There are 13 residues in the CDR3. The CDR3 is CASQTQGGIGYTF. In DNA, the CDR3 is TGTGCCAGCCAAACACAGGGAGGGATCGGCTACACCTTC.

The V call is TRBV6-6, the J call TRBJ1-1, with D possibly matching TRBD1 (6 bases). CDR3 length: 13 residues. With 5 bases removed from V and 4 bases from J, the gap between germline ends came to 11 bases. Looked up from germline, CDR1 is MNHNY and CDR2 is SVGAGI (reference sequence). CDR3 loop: CASSNRESTEAFF. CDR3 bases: TGTGCCAGCAGTAACAGGGAAAGCACTGAAGCTTTCTTT.